This T cell receptor beta chain is from a study of CD8 T cells in Susac syndrome. From blood CD8+ and CD4+ T cells, the TCR beta chain was sequenced. Reverse transcription used about 0.45 to 1 ug RNA and random hexamers. It was immunoSEQ multiplex PCR that amplified TCR beta CDR3 across 54 Vbeta and 13 Jbeta. TCRdb independently ran MiXCR on the immunoSEQ multiplex PCR reads; one entry per CDR3 protein. Among approximately 220,000 distinct CDR3 sequences, around 90% were seen once, and the ten largest hold about 0.15%. This CDR3 is built from 15 residues. Trimming cost V 3 bases and J 4 bases, with 15 bases left between them. Looked up from germline, CDR1 is MNHEY and CDR2 is SMNVEV (reference sequence).

V gene TRBV27 combines with J gene TRBJ1-2; a possible D gene is TRBD1 (6 bases). This TCR was sampled from a human donor with multiple sclerosis. The sequenced material came from CD8+ T cells from PBMCs. Here the CDR3 reads CASSFEGGDTYGYTF. The CDR3 nucleotides read TGTGCCAGCAGTTTTGAGGGTGGGGACACCTATGGCTACACCTTC.